This TCR beta chain originates from a study of control samples from healthy donors and cancer patients. V was pared by 5 bases and J by 4 bases, with 14 bases between. The CDR3 spans 15 residues. Germline assignment: CDR1 LGHNA and CDR2 YNFKEQ. Clones were read by immunoSEQ multiplex PCR, and TCRdb kept only the in-frame ones, dropping some. This sample carries around 140,000 clones, around 90% of them seen once, and the ten largest clones take over 6%. The chain couples TRBV4-2 to TRBJ2-2, with D tentatively TRBD1 (5 bases). The clonotype originates from a man aged 18-30 years in good health. The sequenced sample consisted of blood. The CDR3 loop is CASSYLVQGTGELFF. As DNA, the CDR3 is TGTGCCAGCAGCTACCTGGTGCAGGGCACCGGGGAGCTGTTTTTT.